This T cell receptor (beta chain) was sequenced during a study of T cell responses to AZD1222 COVID-19 vaccine. Study-level findings and limits: Baseline testing showed seropositivity in only five or six AZD1222 recipients. Repertoire collection took place solely once the T cell response had peaked. It should be noted that donors were predominantly white British and more often female, and clonal diversity was possibly underestimated.

Concerning this clone itself: The antigen is unknown.

This CDR3 has 14 amino acids. Germline CDR1 reads SGHRS; CDR2 reads YFSETQ. V dropped 0 bases and J dropped 4 bases, with 11 bases sitting between them. Profiling relied on immunoSEQ multiplex PCR, and the TCRdb table lists in-frame clones only, not all of them. The sample records roughly 130,000 clones, roughly 92% being singletons. This chain joins TRBV5-1 and TRBJ2-7; D call uncertain. The source of this sequence is an adult who received the AZD1222 COVID-19 vaccine. Material: peripheral blood, obtained 28 days after the second AZD1222 dose. CDR3 sequence reads: CASSLDGQSYEQYF. CDR3 sequence (DNA): TGCGCCAGCAGCTTGGACGGCCAGTCTTACGAGCAGTACTTC.